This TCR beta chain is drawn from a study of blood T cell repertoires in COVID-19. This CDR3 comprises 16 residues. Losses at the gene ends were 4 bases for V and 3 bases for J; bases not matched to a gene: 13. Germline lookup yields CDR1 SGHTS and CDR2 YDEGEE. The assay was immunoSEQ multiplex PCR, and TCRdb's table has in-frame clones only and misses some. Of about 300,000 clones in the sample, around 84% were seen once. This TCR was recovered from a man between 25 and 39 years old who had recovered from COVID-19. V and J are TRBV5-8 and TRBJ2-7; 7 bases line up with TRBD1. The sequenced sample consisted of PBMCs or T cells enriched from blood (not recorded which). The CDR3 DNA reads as TGTGCCAGCAGCCCCCACGAACCCTGGACAGGCTACGAGCAGTACTTC. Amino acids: CASSPHEPWTGYEQYF.